The entry below gives a single T cell receptor beta chain sequence along with its context. It lacks a known antigen. No qualities accompany the bases; no much larger clone lies one base away. The data were taken from a study of blood T cell repertoires in COVID-19 (dated by TCRdb to 2019 to 2021). Broadly, across the study: The collaborator samples originated in the United States, Italy and Spain and spanned the acute and convalescent phases of COVID-19. The repertoires were released in a freely available public database meant as a resource for research on the immune response to SARS-CoV-2. A de-identified subject ID, COVID-19 status, age in years and sex were almost always included in the sample metadata. The samples were drawn from the first 160 participants of the ongoing ImmuneRACE study and from some 1,300 subjects provided by 6 global collaborators. The material from the prospective study consisted of cDNA or gDNA derived from T cells, B-cell-depleted T cells, or PBMCs. Where available, HLA class I and class II types were taken from metadata supplied by the sample provider and were not determined by assay-based typing. Deeply sampled blood TCRbeta repertoires from subjects exposed to, actively infected with, or recovered from COVID-19 were included in the dataset.

The immunoSEQ Assay, a bias-controlled multiplex PCR, was used to amplify TCRbeta CDR3 regions from genomic DNA. The authors' analysis ran thus. Nucleated cell counts per sample were estimated from amplification of reference gene primers within the assay. Sequence reads were collapsed and filtered to measure the absolute abundance of every unique TCRbeta CDR3 rearrangement. For each sample, productive Simpson clonality was calculated as the square root of Simpson's diversity index across productive rearrangements. Imported from immuneACCESS, the table was reduced by TCRdb to in-frame sequences with V and J called. These copies leave out some clones; in studies compared against another copy, an unresolved V gene accounts for under half, and the cause of the remainder is not known. D and trimming were read from the DNA, whereas the V and J calls and clone size are those reported in that table. The table for this sample lists under 55,000 clones; about nine tenths of them were counted only once. Together, the top ten hold roughly an eighth of the sample.

Per the germline V gene (reference sequence), MNHEY is the CDR1 and SMNVEV is the CDR2. Inclusive of the bounding cysteine and phenylalanine, the CDR3 is 13 residues long. Here the CDR3 DNA is all that survives: 39 bases in frame from base 1. V loses 5 bases of germline sequence and J loses 3 bases, and the interval between the two ends is 11 bases. Whole blood was collected in K2EDTA tubes by collaborating institutions according to the institutions' own protocols. For TCRbeta analysis, collaborators shipped samples in one of three forms: frozen whole blood, isolated PBMCs, or DNA extracted from either of those sample types. Broad study findings and their caveats: The quantity of clinical and demographic metadata differed by source and by participant and was supplied without curation.

The origin of this receptor is a human donor in a cohort sampled during active COVID-19. Sequenced sample: peripheral blood. The chain employs TRBV27 and TRBJ2-7; a tentative D call is TRBD1 (6 bases match). The nucleotides are TGTGCCAGCAGTGGGGGCGTGGACTACGAGCAGTACTTC. Translated, this gives CASSGGVDYEQYF.